This T cell receptor beta chain was retrieved from a study of blood T cell repertoires in COVID-19. Profiling relied on immunoSEQ multiplex PCR, and the TCRdb table lists in-frame clones only, not all of them. Of roughly 100,000 clones in the sample, roughly 85% were seen once. Germline CDR1 reads GTSNPN; CDR2 reads SVGIG (reference sequence). Trimming pared 0 bases from V and 9 bases from J, leaving 11 bases between. This CDR3 is 13 amino acids long. This receptor was taken from a woman over 75 with acute or convalescent COVID-19. V usage is TRBV30 and J usage is TRBJ2-2; TRBD2 is a possible D gene (6 bases). The sequenced material came from peripheral blood. This chain's CDR3 is CAWSVRRVRELFF. CDR3 DNA sequence: TGTGCCTGGAGTGTACGGAGGGTCAGGGAGCTGTTTTTT.